The 3 T cell receptor beta chains below come from one sample, sequenced in a study of blood T cell repertoires in COVID-19. The table came from immunoSEQ multiplex PCR; TCRdb's copy has only in-frame clones and leaves some out. The table records approximately 220,000 clones, 83% of them present only once. Sequencing was done on a sample of PBMCs or T cells enriched from blood (not recorded which). The origin of the receptors is a woman in her fifties or sixties who had been exposed to COVID-19.

The chain combines TRBV9 with TRBJ1-1; TRBD1 matches at 7 bases. The CDR3 runs 14 residues. Germline V CDR1 and CDR2: SGDLS, YYNGEE. J was trimmed by 7 bases and V by 1 base; bases with no gene match: 7. CDR3 bases: TGTGCCAGCAGCGTATCAGGGGGACTGGGTGAAGCTTTCTTT. Its translation is CASSVSGGLGEAFF.

The chain recombines TRBV4-1 with TRBJ1-5; D gene unclear. The ends were cut back, 0 bases at V and 3 bases at J, with 21 bases in the middle. There are 19 residues in the CDR3. Germline V lookup: CDR1 MGHRA, CDR2 YSYEKL. The CDR3 bases are TGCGCCAGCAGCCAAGATGAGGTAGGAATGTCGGGGATCAATCAGCCCCAGCATTTT. Residues: CASSQDEVGMSGINQPQHF.

The chain employs TRBV15 and TRBJ1-1; D not certain. Germline V CDR1 and CDR2: LNHNV, YYDKDF (reference sequence). V lost 0 bases and J lost 1, with 21 bases in between. The CDR3 spans 19 residues. The CDR3 bases are TGTGCCACCAGCAGAGATTACGGGAGAGGTTTCGGAGGGAACACTGAAGCTTTCTTT. Its protein is CATSRDYGRGFGGNTEAFF.